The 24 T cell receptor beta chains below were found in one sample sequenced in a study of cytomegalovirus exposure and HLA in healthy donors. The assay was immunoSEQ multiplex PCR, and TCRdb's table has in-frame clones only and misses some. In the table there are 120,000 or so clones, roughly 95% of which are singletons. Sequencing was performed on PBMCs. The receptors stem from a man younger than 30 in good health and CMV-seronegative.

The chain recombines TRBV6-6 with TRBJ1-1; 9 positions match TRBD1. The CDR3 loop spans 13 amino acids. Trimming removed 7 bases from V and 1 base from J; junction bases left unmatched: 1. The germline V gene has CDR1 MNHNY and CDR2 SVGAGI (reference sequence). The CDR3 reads CASKQGANTEAFF. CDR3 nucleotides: TGTGCCAGCAAACAGGGGGCGAACACTGAAGCTTTCTTT.

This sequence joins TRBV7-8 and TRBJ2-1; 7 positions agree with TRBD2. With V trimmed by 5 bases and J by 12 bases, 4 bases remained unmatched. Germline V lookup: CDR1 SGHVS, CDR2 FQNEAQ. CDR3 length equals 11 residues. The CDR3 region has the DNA TGTGCCAGCAGCCAAAGGGAGGGGCAGTTCTTC. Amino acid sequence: CASSQREGQFF.

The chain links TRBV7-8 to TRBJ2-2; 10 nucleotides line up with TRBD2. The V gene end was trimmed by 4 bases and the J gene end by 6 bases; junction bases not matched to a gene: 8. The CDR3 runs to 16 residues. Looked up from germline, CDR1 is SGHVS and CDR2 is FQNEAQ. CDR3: CASSSGLAESAGELFF. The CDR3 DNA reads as TGTGCCAGCAGCTCAGGACTAGCGGAGTCGGCCGGGGAGCTGTTTTTT.

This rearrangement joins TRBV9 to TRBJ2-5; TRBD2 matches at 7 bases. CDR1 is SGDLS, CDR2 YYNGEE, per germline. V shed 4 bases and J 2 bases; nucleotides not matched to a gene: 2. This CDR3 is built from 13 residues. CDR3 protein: CASSRSGQETQYF. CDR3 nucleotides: TGTGCCAGCAGCCGTAGCGGGCAAGAGACCCAGTACTTC.

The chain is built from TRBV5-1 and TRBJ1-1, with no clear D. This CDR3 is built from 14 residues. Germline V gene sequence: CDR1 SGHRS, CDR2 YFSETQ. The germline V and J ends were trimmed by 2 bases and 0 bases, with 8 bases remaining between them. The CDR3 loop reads CASSLQTMNTEAFF. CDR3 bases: TGCGCCAGCAGCTTACAGACCATGAACACTGAAGCTTTCTTT.

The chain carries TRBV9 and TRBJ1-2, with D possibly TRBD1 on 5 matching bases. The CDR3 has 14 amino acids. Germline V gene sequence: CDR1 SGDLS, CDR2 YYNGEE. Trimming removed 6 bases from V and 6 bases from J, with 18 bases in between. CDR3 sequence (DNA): TGTGCCAGCACCATCCATCCCGTAGGGGATGGCTACACCTTC. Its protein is CASTIHPVGDGYTF.

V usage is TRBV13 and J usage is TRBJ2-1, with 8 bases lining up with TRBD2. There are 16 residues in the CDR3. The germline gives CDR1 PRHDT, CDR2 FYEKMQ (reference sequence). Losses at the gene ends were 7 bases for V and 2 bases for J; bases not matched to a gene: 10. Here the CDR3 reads CASTPRGGETYNEQFF. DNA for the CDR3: TGTGCCAGCACCCCCCGGGGGGGGGAAACCTACAATGAGCAGTTCTTC.

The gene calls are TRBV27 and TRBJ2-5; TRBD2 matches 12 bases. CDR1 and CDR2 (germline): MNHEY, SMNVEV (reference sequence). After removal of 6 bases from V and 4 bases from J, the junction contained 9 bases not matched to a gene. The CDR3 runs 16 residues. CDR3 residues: CASSNYRTSGIETQYF. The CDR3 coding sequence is TGTGCCAGCAGCAACTATCGGACTAGCGGGATAGAGACCCAGTACTTC.

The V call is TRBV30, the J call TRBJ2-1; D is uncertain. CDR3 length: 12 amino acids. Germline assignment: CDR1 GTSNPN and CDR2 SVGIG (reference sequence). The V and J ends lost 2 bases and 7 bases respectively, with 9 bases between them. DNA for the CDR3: TGTGCCTGGAGTTTAGTGAGGAATGAGCAGTTCTTC. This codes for CAWSLVRNEQFF.

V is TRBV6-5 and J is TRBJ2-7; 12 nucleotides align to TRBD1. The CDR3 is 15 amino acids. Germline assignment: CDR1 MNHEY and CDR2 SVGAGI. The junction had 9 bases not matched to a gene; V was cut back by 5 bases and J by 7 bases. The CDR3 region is CASSPPGQGAGEQYF. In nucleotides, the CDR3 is TGTGCCAGCAGTCCTCCGGGACAGGGGGCCGGAGAGCAGTACTTC.

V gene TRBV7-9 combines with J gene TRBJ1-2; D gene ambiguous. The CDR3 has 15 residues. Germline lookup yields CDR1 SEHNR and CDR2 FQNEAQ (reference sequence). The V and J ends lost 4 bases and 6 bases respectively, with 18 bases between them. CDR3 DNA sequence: TGTGCCAGCAGCTCGCCCTTCGCCAGGATAGATGGCTACACCTTC. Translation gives CASSSPFARIDGYTF.

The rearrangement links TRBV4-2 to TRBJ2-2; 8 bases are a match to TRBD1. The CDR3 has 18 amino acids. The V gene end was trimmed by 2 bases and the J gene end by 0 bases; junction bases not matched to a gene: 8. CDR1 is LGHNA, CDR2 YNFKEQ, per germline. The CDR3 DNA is TGTGCCAGCAGCCAACCCGGGACAGGTGACCCGAACACCGGGGAGCTGTTTTTT. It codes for CASSQPGTGDPNTGELFF.

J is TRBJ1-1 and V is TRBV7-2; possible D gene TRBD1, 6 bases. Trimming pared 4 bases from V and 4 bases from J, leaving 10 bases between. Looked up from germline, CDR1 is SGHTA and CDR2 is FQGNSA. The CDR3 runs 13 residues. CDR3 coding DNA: TGTGCCAGCAGCTCAGGGGTGGCCACTGAAGCTTTCTTT. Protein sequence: CASSSGVATEAFF.

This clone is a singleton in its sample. The CDR3 coding sequence is TGTGCCAGCAGTTTTACCGGGGTAATTGGGTCCTACGAGCAGTACTTC. The encoded protein is CASSFTGVIGSYEQYF. This chain connects TRBV27 to TRBJ2-7; maybe TRBD2 (5 bases). The CDR3 extends over 16 amino acids. Germline V gene lookup returns CDR1 MNHEY and CDR2 SMNVEV (reference sequence). Trimming left V 3 bases short and J 1 base short, with 16 bases between.

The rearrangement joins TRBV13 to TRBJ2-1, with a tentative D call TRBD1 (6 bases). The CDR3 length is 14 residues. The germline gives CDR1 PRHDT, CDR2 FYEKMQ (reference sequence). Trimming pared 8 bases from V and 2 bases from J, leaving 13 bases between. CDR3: CASVAGGPYNEQFF. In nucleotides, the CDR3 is TGTGCCAGCGTAGCTGGGGGCCCCTACAATGAGCAGTTCTTC.

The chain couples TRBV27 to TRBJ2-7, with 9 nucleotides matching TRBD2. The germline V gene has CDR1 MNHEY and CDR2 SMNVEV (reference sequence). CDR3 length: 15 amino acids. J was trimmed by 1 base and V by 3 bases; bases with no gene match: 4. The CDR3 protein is CASSLGGRASYEQYF. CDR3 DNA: TGTGCCAGCAGTTTGGGCGGGAGGGCATCCTACGAGCAGTACTTC.

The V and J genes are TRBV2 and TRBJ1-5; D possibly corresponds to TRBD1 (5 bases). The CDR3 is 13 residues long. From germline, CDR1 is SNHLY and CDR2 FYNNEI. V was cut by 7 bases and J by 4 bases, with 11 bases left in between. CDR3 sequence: CASTGLRNQPQHF. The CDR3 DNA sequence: TGTGCCAGCACAGGGTTAAGGAATCAGCCCCAGCATTTT.

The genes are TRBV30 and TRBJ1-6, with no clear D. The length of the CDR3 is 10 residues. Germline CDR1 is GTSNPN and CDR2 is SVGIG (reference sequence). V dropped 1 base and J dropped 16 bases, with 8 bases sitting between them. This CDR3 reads CAWSGRALHF. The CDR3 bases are TGTGCCTGGAGTGGGCGGGCTCTCCACTTT.

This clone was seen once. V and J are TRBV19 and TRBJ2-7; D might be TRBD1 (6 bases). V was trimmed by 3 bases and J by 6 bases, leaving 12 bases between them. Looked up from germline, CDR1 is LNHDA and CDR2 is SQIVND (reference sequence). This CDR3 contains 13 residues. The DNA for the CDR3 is TGTGCCAGTAGTATTGACAGGAGACTCGAGCAGTACTTC. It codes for CASSIDRRLEQYF.

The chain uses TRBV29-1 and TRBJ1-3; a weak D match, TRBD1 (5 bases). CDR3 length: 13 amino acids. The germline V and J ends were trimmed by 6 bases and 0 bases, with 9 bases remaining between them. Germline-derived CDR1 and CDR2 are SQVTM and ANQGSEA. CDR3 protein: CSVAGLSGNTIYF. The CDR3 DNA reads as TGCAGCGTCGCAGGGCTCTCTGGAAACACCATATATTTT.

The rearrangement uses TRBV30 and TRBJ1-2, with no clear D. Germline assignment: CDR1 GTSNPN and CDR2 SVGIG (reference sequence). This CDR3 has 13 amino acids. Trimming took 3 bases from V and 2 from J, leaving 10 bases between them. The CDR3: CAWRGRGNYGYTF. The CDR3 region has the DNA TGTGCCTGGAGAGGTAGAGGAAACTATGGCTACACCTTC.

The chain's CDR3 is CASSEWGGEQETQYF. For the CDR3, the DNA is TGTGCCAGCAGTGAATGGGGCGGTGAACAAGAGACCCAGTACTTC. The J gene is TRBJ2-5, the V gene TRBV25-1; D possibly corresponds to TRBD1 (5 bases). V lost 1 base, J lost 2 bases, and 11 bases lay in between. CDR1 and CDR2 (germline): MGHDK, SYGVNS. CDR3 size: 15 residues.

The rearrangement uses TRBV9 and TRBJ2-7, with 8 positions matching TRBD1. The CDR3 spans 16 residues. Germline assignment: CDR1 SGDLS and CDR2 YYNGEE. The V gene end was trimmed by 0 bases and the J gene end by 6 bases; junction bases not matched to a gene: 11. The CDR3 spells CASSVGGDRIPSEQYF. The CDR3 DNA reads TGTGCCAGCAGCGTAGGAGGGGACAGGATTCCCTCCGAGCAGTACTTC.

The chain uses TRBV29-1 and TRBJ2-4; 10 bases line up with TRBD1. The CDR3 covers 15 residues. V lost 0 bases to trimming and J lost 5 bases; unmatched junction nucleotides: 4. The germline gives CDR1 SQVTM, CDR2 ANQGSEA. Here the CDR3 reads CSVEETGGPQNIQYF. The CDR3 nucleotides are TGCAGCGTTGAAGAGACAGGGGGCCCCCAAAACATTCAGTACTTC.